A selection of T cell receptor beta chains follows, all from one sample in a study of blood T cell repertoires in COVID-19. TCRdb's copy holds only in-frame clones and misses some; the assay was immunoSEQ multiplex PCR. The sample carries a few hundred thousand clones, around 90% recorded once. Input material: PBMCs or T cells enriched from blood (not recorded which). The receptors were sampled from a woman younger than 45 who had recovered from COVID-19. The CDR3 runs from the conserved cysteine through the conserved F or W. Fields, in order: J gene, clone size, V gene, D gene, CDR3 protein, CDR3 DNA. The D gene is left open where the match is weak. Not all rows give a size; the values are once, few, many and, for expanded clones, a class.

>TRBJ2-3|-|TRBV7-2|TRBD2
CASSFVPSGKITDTQYF
TGTGCCAGCAGCTTCGTCCCTAGCGGGAAAATCACAGATACGCAGTATTTT
>TRBJ1-3|-|TRBV28|TRBD1
CASSYGQGSSSGNTIYF
TGTGCCAGCAGCTACGGACAGGGCTCGAGCTCTGGAAACACCATATATTTT
>TRBJ1-3|-|TRBV21-1|-
CASSKSAWDRGYGNTIYF
TGTGCCAGCAGCAAATCAGCCTGGGACAGGGGATATGGAAACACCATATATTTT
>TRBJ1-2|-|TRBV5-1|TRBD1
CASSLDELGGAGGYTF
TGCGCCAGCAGCTTGGACGAGCTAGGGGGCGCAGGCGGCTACACCTTC
>TRBJ2-7|few|TRBV4-2|-
CASSHAKPDSSYEQYF
TGTGCCAGCAGCCACGCTAAACCGGACAGCTCCTACGAGCAGTACTTC
>TRBJ2-3|-|TRBV7-6|-
CASSFLTDTQYF
TGTGCCAGCAGCTTCTTGACAGATACGCAGTATTTT
>TRBJ2-5|-|TRBV5-6|TRBD2
CASSLLVAGDRETQYF
TGTGCCAGCAGCTTGTTAGTAGCGGGGGACCGAGAGACCCAGTACTTC
>TRBJ1-1|-|TRBV24-1|-
CATPTAEAFF
TGTGCCACCCCAACAGCCGAAGCTTTCTTT
>TRBJ2-1|-|TRBV5-1|TRBD1
CASSLRTGGRFNEQFF
TGCGCCAGCAGCTTGCGGACAGGGGGAAGGTTCAATGAGCAGTTCTTC
>TRBJ2-1|-|TRBV14|TRBD2
CASSPGTSGRAVRNNEQFF
TGTGCCAGCAGCCCCGGGACTAGCGGGAGGGCCGTTCGGAACAATGAGCAGTTCTTC
>TRBJ2-1|-|TRBV27|TRBD2
CATRTSGTPLYNEQFF
TGTGCCACCCGGACTAGCGGGACCCCTTTATACAATGAGCAGTTCTTC
>TRBJ2-3|-|TRBV7-2|TRBD1
CASSLTQGAMGDTQYF
TGTGCCAGCAGCTTAACACAGGGGGCAATGGGAGATACGCAGTATTTT
>TRBJ2-7|-|TRBV7-6|TRBD1
CASSLGGTAYEQYF
TGTGCCAGCAGCTTAGGGGGGACAGCCTACGAGCAGTACTTC
>TRBJ2-7|-|TRBV2|-
CASKQSVLGEQYF
TGTGCCAGCAAACAGTCTGTCTTGGGCGAGCAGTACTTC
>TRBJ2-7|-|TRBV5-6|TRBD1
CASSEQGAYEQYF
TGTGCCAGCAGCGAACAGGGGGCCTACGAGCAGTACTTC
>TRBJ1-5|-|TRBV6-2/TRBV6-3|-
CASSYPGANQPQHF
TGTGCCAGCAGTTACCCAGGGGCCAATCAGCCCCAGCATTTT
>TRBJ2-2|-|TRBV7-3|TRBD2
CASSHPSSGRNTGELFF
TGTGCCAGCAGCCACCCTTCTAGCGGGAGAAACACCGGGGAGCTGTTTTTT
>TRBJ2-5|once|TRBV20-1|-
CSASGLYQETQYF
TGCAGTGCTAGTGGACTCTACCAAGAGACCCAGTACTTC
>TRBJ2-1|-|TRBV25-1|-
CASSETHRGSGQFF
TGTGCCAGCAGTGAGACCCATCGGGGGTCAGGGCAGTTCTTC
>TRBJ1-3|few|TRBV11-2|TRBD1
CASSLYRGRRNTIYF
TGTGCCAGCAGCTTATACAGGGGGCGGAGAAACACCATATATTTT
>TRBJ2-5|-|TRBV5-4|-
CASSFGPGTETQYF
TGTGCCAGCAGCTTCGGTCCGGGAACAGAGACCCAGTACTTC
>TRBJ1-3|-|TRBV6-5|-
CASSPGGYGNTIYF
TGTGCCAGCAGTCCCGGGGGATATGGAAACACCATATATTTT
>TRBJ1-2|-|TRBV3-1/TRBV3-2|TRBD1
CASSLGQRNYGYTF
TGTGCCAGCAGTTTGGGACAGCGCAACTATGGCTACACCTTC
>TRBJ1-6|-|TRBV23-1|-
CAILALLLNSPLHF
TGCGCCATTCTAGCATTATTGCTGAATTCACCCCTCCACTTT
>TRBJ1-5|-|TRBV30|-
CAWSINRVGINQPQHF
TGTGCCTGGAGTATAAACAGGGTGGGAATCAATCAGCCCCAGCATTTT
>TRBJ2-1|-|TRBV12-3/TRBV12-4|-
CASSLSGAVQFF
TGTGCCAGCAGTTTATCGGGTGCTGTGCAGTTCTTC
>TRBJ2-2|-|TRBV28|-
CASSPPGGRGNPGELFF
TGTGCCAGCAGTCCCCCCGGTGGCAGGGGAAACCCCGGGGAGCTGTTTTTT